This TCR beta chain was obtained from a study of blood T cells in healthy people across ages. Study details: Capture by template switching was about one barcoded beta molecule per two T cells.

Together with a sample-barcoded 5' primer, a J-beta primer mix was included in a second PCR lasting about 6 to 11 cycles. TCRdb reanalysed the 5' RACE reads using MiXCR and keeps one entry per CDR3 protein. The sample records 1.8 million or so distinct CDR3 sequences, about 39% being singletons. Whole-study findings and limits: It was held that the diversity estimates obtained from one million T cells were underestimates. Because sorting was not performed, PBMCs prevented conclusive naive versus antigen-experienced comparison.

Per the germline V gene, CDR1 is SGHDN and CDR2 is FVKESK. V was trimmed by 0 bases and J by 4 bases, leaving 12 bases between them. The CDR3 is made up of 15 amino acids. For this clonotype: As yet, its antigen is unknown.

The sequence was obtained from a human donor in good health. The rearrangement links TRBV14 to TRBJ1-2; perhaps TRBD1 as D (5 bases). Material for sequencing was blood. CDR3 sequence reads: CASSQEGMGVYGYTF. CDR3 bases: TGTGCCAGCAGCCAAGAAGGAATGGGGGTCTATGGCTACACCTTC.